These T cell receptor beta chains were read from a single sample in a study of quantifying T cell responses using KT2 cells. TCRdb re-derived calls from the UMI-ligation and nested PCR reads in MiXCR, one entry per CDR3 protein. The profile covers tens of thousands of distinct CDR3 sequences, with about 9.3% appearing a single time and around a tenth taken by the ten largest. Material: PBMCs spiked with cells of the T cell clone KT2. All receptors derive from a human donor. CDR3s include the opening cysteine and the closing phenylalanine or tryptophan. Fields, in order: D gene, J gene, clone size, V gene, CDR3 protein, CDR3 DNA. A D gene is named only where the DNA matches it firmly. Expanded clones get a size class; other rows say once, few or many, or leave the size out.

>.|TRBJ1-1|many|TRBV2
CATGDGALNTEAFF
TGTGCCACCGGGGACGGGGCACTGAACACTGAAGCTTTCTTT
>.|TRBJ2-5|few|TRBV25-1
CASLGQLGVETQYF
TGTGCCAGCCTCGGACAGCTTGGGGTGGAGACCCAGTACTTC
>TRBD2|TRBJ2-7|few|TRBV12-3/TRBV12-4
CASSIAGGFYEQYF
TGTGCCAGCAGTATAGCGGGGGGCTTTTACGAGCAGTACTTC
>TRBD2|TRBJ2-3|.|TRBV20-1
CSARDKRASGSTDTQYF
TGCAGTGCTAGAGATAAGCGGGCTAGCGGAAGCACAGATACGCAGTATTTT
>TRBD1|TRBJ2-7|many|TRBV11-3
CASSLEGETGYYEQYF
TGTGCCAGCAGCTTAGAAGGGGAGACAGGGTACTACGAGCAGTACTTC
>TRBD2|TRBJ2-3|many|TRBV20-1
CSARGLAGTDTQYF
TGCAGTGCGAGAGGACTAGCTGGAACAGATACGCAGTATTTT
>.|TRBJ2-7|many|TRBV13
CASTYGQTHEQYF
TGTGCCAGCACATATGGACAGACCCACGAGCAGTACTTC
>.|TRBJ2-3|few|TRBV20-1
CSALTTDTQYF
TGCAGTGCCCTCACCACAGATACGCAGTATTTT
>.|TRBJ2-7|many|TRBV20-1
CSARGGATYEQYF
TGCAGTGCTAGAGGTGGTGCTACCTACGAGCAGTACTTC
>.|TRBJ1-2|.|TRBV3-1
CASSRAVGYGYTF
TGTGCCAGCAGCCGGGCCGTAGGTTATGGCTACACCTTC
>.|TRBJ2-1|many|TRBV2
CARGPPTHGTDNEQFF
TGTGCCAGAGGCCCTCCGACCCATGGGACCGACAATGAGCAGTTCTTC
>.|TRBJ1-2|few|TRBV10-2
CASSMTEFSHGYTF
TGCGCCAGCAGTATGACGGAATTTAGTCATGGCTACACCTTC
>TRBD1|TRBJ2-1|.|TRBV12-3/TRBV12-4
CASTRQGTSSYNEQFF
TGTGCCAGCACCCGACAGGGAACGAGCTCCTACAATGAGCAGTTCTTC
>.|TRBJ1-2|few|TRBV6-7
CASSYQRGAKNYGYTF
TGTGCCAGCAGTTACCAACGGGGGGCCAAGAACTATGGCTACACCTTC
>.|TRBJ2-7|many|TRBV5-6
CASSSTGYEQYF
TGTGCCAGCAGCTCTACAGGGTACGAGCAGTACTTC
>TRBD2|TRBJ2-1|.|TRBV4-1
CASSQGSGLAGVDEQFF
TGCGCCAGCAGCCAAGGCTCGGGACTAGCGGGGGTCGATGAGCAGTTCTTC
>.|TRBJ2-2|.|TRBV27
CASSFGGYRSGTGELFF
TGTGCCAGCAGTTTTGGGGGCTATCGGTCGGGGACCGGGGAGCTGTTTTTT
>TRBD2|TRBJ2-3|medium-sized|TRBV20-1
CSAETSGTDTQYF
TGCAGTGCTGAGACTAGCGGGACAGATACGCAGTATTTT
>TRBD1|TRBJ2-7|.|TRBV28
CASSPGTGLAYEQYF
TGTGCCAGCAGTCCGGGGACAGGCCTAGCCTACGAGCAGTACTTC
>.|TRBJ1-4|many|TRBV4-2
CASSQDRGGNEKLFF
TGTGCCAGCAGCCAAGATAGGGGGGGCAATGAAAAACTGTTTTTT
>.|TRBJ1-2|many|TRBV5-8
CASSLGDGGIYTF
TGTGCCAGCAGCTTGGGGGACGGAGGTATCTACACCTTC
>.|TRBJ1-6|few|TRBV18
CASSPETPSSYNSPLHF
TGTGCCAGCTCACCAGAGACACCGAGCTCCTATAATTCACCCCTCCACTTT
>.|TRBJ2-2|few|TRBV2
CASTGGYGIGELFF
TGTGCCAGCACGGGCGGGTACGGCATCGGGGAGCTGTTTTTT
>.|TRBJ2-1|.|TRBV20-1
CSPTVTEVNEQFF
TGCAGTCCTACGGTAACGGAGGTCAATGAGCAGTTCTTC
>TRBD1|TRBJ2-5|.|TRBV5-1
CASKTQGQGQETQYF
TGCGCCAGCAAAACCCAGGGACAGGGCCAAGAGACCCAGTACTTC
>TRBD1|TRBJ1-5|many|TRBV6-1
CASSPRGQGSNQPQHF
TGTGCCAGCAGTCCGAGGGGACAGGGGAGCAATCAGCCCCAGCATTTT
>.|TRBJ2-1|few|TRBV7-8
CASSLAGLHNEQFF
TGTGCCAGCAGCTTAGCTGGACTACACAATGAGCAGTTCTTC
>.|TRBJ2-1|medium-sized|TRBV20-1
CSATPGNEQFF
TGCAGTGCCACCCCTGGCAATGAGCAGTTCTTC
>.|TRBJ2-2|.|TRBV4-3
CASSQEGGPNTGELFF
TGCGCCAGCAGCCAAGAGGGAGGACCGAACACCGGGGAGCTGTTTTTT
>.|TRBJ2-3|.|TRBV24-1
CATSDLSLTNTQYF
TGTGCCACCAGTGACCTCTCCTTAACGAATACGCAGTATTTT
>.|TRBJ1-3|few|TRBV12-3/TRBV12-4
CASSSNSPPGNTIYF
TGTGCCAGCAGTTCGAACAGTCCCCCTGGAAACACCATATATTTT